This is a list of T cell receptor beta chains from one sample in a study of cytomegalovirus exposure and HLA in healthy donors. TCRdb's table, derived via immunoSEQ multiplex PCR, lists solely in-frame clones and lacks some. Here the sample spans roughly 230,000 clones, around 90% being singletons. The sequenced sample consisted of PBMCs. The receptors were sampled from a girl aged 2 to 10 in good health and CMV-seronegative. The CDR3 runs from the conserved cysteine through the conserved F or W. The D gene is left open where the match is weak.

TRBD2,TRBJ2-5,TRBV19,CASSIPGLAGETQYF,TGTGCCAGTAGTATCCCGGGACTAGCGGGAGAGACCCAGTACTTC
TRBD1,TRBJ1-2,TRBV29-1,CSAGQGESYGYTF,TGCAGCGCGGGACAGGGAGAGAGCTATGGCTACACCTTC
.,TRBJ1-2,TRBV2,CASSEDSPYGYTF,TGTGCCAGCAGTGAAGACAGCCCCTATGGCTACACCTTC
TRBD2,TRBJ2-5,TRBV13,CASSQTSGGPQETQYF,TGTGCCAGCAGCCAGACTAGCGGGGGCCCACAAGAGACCCAGTACTTC
.,TRBJ2-7,TRBV30,CAWSVRTAYEQYF,TGTGCCTGGAGTGTCAGGACAGCCTACGAGCAGTACTTC
TRBD1,TRBJ1-2,TRBV5-4,CASSSDRAGYYGYTF,TGTGCCAGCAGCTCCGACAGGGCCGGATACTATGGCTACACCTTC
.,TRBJ1-2,TRBV4-2,CASSQDPLSPTVTYGYTF,TGTGCCAGCAGCCAAGATCCCTTATCCCCGACAGTCACCTATGGCTACACCTTC
.,TRBJ2-2,TRBV2,CASSEGQNTGELFF,TGTGCCAGCAGTGAAGGACAAAACACCGGGGAGCTGTTTTTT
TRBD2,TRBJ2-1,TRBV10-3,CAISENGGSSYNEQFF,TGTGCCATCAGTGAGAACGGCGGGAGCTCCTACAATGAGCAGTTCTTC
TRBD2,TRBJ2-5,TRBV10-3,CAISAGLQETQYF,TGTGCCATCAGTGCGGGACTACAAGAGACCCAGTACTTC
TRBD1,TRBJ1-3,TRBV28,CASSLGDRAPSGNTIYF,TGTGCCAGCAGTTTAGGGGACAGGGCCCCCTCTGGAAACACCATATATTTT
.,TRBJ2-5,TRBV4-1,CASSQDLSGRETQYF,TGCGCCAGCAGCCAAGATTTGAGCGGCCGGGAGACCCAGTACTTC
TRBD1,TRBJ1-4,TRBV6-5,CASSYGAGGRKLFF,TGTGCCAGCAGTTACGGGGCAGGGGGGCGAAAACTGTTTTTT
TRBD1,TRBJ1-4,TRBV10-3,CAISVKQGAEKLFF,TGTGCCATCAGTGTAAAACAGGGGGCTGAAAAACTGTTTTTT
.,TRBJ1-3,TRBV5-1,CASSSNSGGHGDTIYF,TGCGCCAGCAGCTCCAACTCGGGGGGGCATGGAGACACCATATATTTT
.,TRBJ2-2,TRBV5-5,CASSLGLGGLYTGELFF,TGTGCCAGCAGCTTGGGGCTGGGGGGACTTTACACCGGGGAGCTGTTTTTT
.,TRBJ1-2,TRBV25-1,CASSELSAIGYTF,TGTGCCAGCAGTGAATTGAGCGCCATCGGCTACACCTTC
.,TRBJ2-7,TRBV10-2,CASSESHWTPPYEQYF,TGCGCCAGCAGTGAGTCTCATTGGACTCCCCCCTACGAGCAGTACTTC
.,TRBJ2-6,TRBV11-2,CASSFETISGANVLTF,TGTGCCAGCAGCTTCGAGACAATCTCTGGGGCCAACGTCCTGACTTTC
.,TRBJ1-1,TRBV5-1,CASSLDLVPLTEAFF,TGCGCCAGCAGCTTGGATCTAGTCCCTCTCACTGAAGCTTTCTTT
.,TRBJ2-1,TRBV7-9,CASSAGGFDEQFF,TGTGCCAGCAGCGCCGGGGGTTTCGATGAGCAGTTCTTC
TRBD2,TRBJ2-7,TRBV10-3,CAISANGGVYEQYF,TGTGCCATCAGTGCCAACGGGGGGGTCTACGAGCAGTACTTC
.,TRBJ1-2,TRBV2,CASSVGPGNYGYTF,TGTGCCAGCAGCGTAGGGCCAGGGAACTATGGCTACACCTTC
.,TRBJ2-7,TRBV19,CASSIEGGAVYEQYF,TGTGCCAGTAGTATAGAAGGGGGGGCCGTTTACGAGCAGTACTTC
TRBD1,TRBJ1-5,TRBV14,CASSQSDRVGQPQHF,TGTGCCAGCAGCCAATCTGACAGGGTCGGTCAGCCCCAGCATTTT
TRBD1,TRBJ1-2,TRBV6-5,CASSYRGLGGYTF,TGTGCCAGCAGTTATAGGGGGCTCGGTGGCTACACCTTC
.,TRBJ2-7,TRBV5-6,CASSFEGYEQYF,TGTGCCAGCAGCTTTGAGGGTTACGAGCAGTACTTC
TRBD2,TRBJ2-5,TRBV10-1,CASSEFEGGSQETQYF,TGCGCCAGCAGTGAGTTCGAAGGCGGGAGCCAAGAGACCCAGTACTTC
.,TRBJ2-2,TRBV6-1,CASRLARRAGELFF,TGTGCCAGCAGACTCGCCAGGAGGGCCGGGGAGCTGTTTTTT
TRBD1,TRBJ1-1,TRBV19,CASSPAGQLMNTEAFF,TGTGCCAGTAGCCCCGCGGGACAGCTAATGAACACTGAAGCTTTCTTT
.,TRBJ2-7,TRBV5-1,CASSLEGWRDSSYEQYF,TGCGCCAGCAGTCTTGAGGGTTGGCGGGACAGTTCCTACGAGCAGTACTTC
.,TRBJ1-1,TRBV30,CALELVNTEAFF,TGTGCTTTGGAGTTAGTGAACACTGAAGCTTTCTTT